This T cell receptor beta chain appears in the sequencing data of a study of T-cell memory formation after mild COVID-19. Study overall: TCR clusters were mostly donor specific.

TCR alpha and TCR beta cDNA libraries carrying sample barcodes and UMIs came from 5'RACE with constant-segment primers. TCRdb itself ran the 5' RACE reads through MiXCR, one entry per CDR3 protein. The repertoire holds some 150,000 distinct CDR3 sequences, with under 7% as singletons. About this clonotype itself: No antigen is known for it.

The V and J ends lost 1 base and 3 bases respectively, with 18 bases between them. Germline-derived CDR1 and CDR2 are SEHNR and FQNEAQ (reference sequence). The CDR3 runs 18 residues. Study-wide results and limits: CD8+ contracting clones occupied EMRA, while CD4+ ones occupied mainly CM and EM.

This rearrangement joins TRBV7-9 to TRBJ2-2; D may be TRBD1 or TRBD2 (5 bases each). The sample consisted of PBMCs or a T cell subset sorted from them (not recorded which). The TCR sequence derives from an adult woman who had mild COVID-19 (a few samples of this study predate the infection). Cell type and time point are not known. CDR3 nucleotide sequence: TGTGCCAGCAGCTTAGTTCGGACCCGGGACCGGGACACCGGGGAGCTGTTTTTT. Protein product: CASSLVRTRDRDTGELFF.